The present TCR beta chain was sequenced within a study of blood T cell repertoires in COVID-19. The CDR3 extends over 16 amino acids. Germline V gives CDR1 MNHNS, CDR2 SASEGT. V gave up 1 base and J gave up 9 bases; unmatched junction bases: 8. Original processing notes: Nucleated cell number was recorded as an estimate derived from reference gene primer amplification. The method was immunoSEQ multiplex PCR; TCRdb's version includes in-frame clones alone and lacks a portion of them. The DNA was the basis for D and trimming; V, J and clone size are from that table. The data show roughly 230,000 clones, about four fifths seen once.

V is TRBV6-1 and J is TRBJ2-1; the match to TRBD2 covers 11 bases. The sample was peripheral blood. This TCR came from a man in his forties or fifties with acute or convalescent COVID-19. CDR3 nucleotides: TGTGCCAGCAGTGAAGGAGGTAGCGGGAGGGCCAGTGAGCAGTTCTTC. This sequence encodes CASSEGGSGRASEQFF.